These 19 T cell receptor beta chains originate from one sample sequenced in a study of siplizumab effects on memory and regulatory T cells (dated by TCRdb to between 2019 and 2020). Libraries were constructed by the immunoSEQ multiplex PCR assay. In TCRdb, the immuneACCESS table is reduced to in-frame sequences with V and J assigned. These tables do not hold every clone; where another copy was compared, an unresolved V gene accounts for under half, and the others remain unexplained. Present in this sample are 100,000 or so clones, more than 85% of which were seen just once. 2.5% to 3% of the sample is in the top ten clones. The sequenced material came from CD4+ T cells sorted from blood. These receptors were obtained from a human donor in good health. Some clones in this sample may be carry-over from other donors' samples.

This chain connects TRBV4-1 to TRBJ2-1; possibly TRBD1 or TRBD2 for D (5 bases each). V was trimmed by 6 bases and J by 0 bases, leaving 15 bases between them. The CDR3 length is 16 residues. CDR1 and CDR2 (germline): MGHRA, YSYEKL. The CDR3 is CASRPGAGGSYNEQFF. The CDR3 DNA sequence: TGCGCCAGCAGACCCGGGGCCGGAGGCTCCTACAATGAGCAGTTCTTC.

The rearrangement uses TRBV6-6 and TRBJ1-1; D uncertain. Per germline, CDR1 MNHNY and CDR2 SVGAGI (reference sequence). Trimming removed 1 base at V and 7 bases at J, with 10 bases between. This CDR3 spans 13 amino acids. CDR3 sequence: CASSYFGKGEAFF. DNA of the CDR3: TGTGCCAGCAGTTACTTCGGGAAGGGTGAAGCTTTCTTT.

This rearrangement joins TRBV19 to TRBJ1-1; 7 bases align to TRBD1. From germline, CDR1 is LNHDA and CDR2 SQIVND (reference sequence). Unmatched junction bases numbered 8, after V lost 4 bases and J lost 3 bases. The CDR3 length is 15 residues. The chain's CDR3 is CASSTSPTGDTEAFF. The CDR3, as DNA: TGTGCCAGTAGTACCTCCCCAACAGGGGACACTGAAGCTTTCTTT.

This rearrangement joins TRBV29-1 to TRBJ2-3, with 7 bases matching TRBD1. The junction had 16 bases not matched to a gene; V was cut back by 3 bases and J by 4 bases. The CDR3 is made up of 17 amino acids. CDR1 and CDR2 (germline): SQVTM, ANQGSEA. CDR3 nucleotide sequence: TGCAGCGTTGATATCAGGGGGTGGACGGTCCCGGCAGATACGCAGTATTTT. It specifies CSVDIRGWTVPADTQYF.

The gene calls are TRBV27 and TRBJ1-3, with D possibly being TRBD1 (5 bases). CDR1 is MNHEY and CDR2 is SMNVEV in the germline V gene (reference sequence). V lost 6 bases to trimming and J lost 3 bases, with 12 bases between them. This CDR3 spans 14 amino acids. CDR3 in amino acids: CASRRGNNGNTIYF. The CDR3 DNA reads TGTGCCAGCAGAAGGGGCAACAATGGAAACACCATATATTTT.

The V and J genes are TRBV6-1 and TRBJ1-1; D perhaps matches TRBD1 (6 bases). Trimming removed 7 bases at V and 9 bases at J, with 18 bases between. Germline CDR1 and CDR2: MNHNS and SASEGT. The CDR3 has 13 amino acids. The CDR3 region has the DNA TGTGCCAGCATGCTACCACCGGGACAACAAGCTTTCTTT. Translating gives CASMLPPGQQAFF.

The rearrangement joins TRBV19 to TRBJ2-4, with TRBD2 matching 11 bases. The CDR3 loop spans 17 amino acids. V lost 2 bases, J lost 0 bases, and 3 bases stayed unmatched. Per germline, CDR1 LNHDA and CDR2 SQIVND (reference sequence). The CDR3 DNA follows: TGTGCCAGTAGTATAATAGCGGGAGGGTTAGCCAAAAACATTCAGTACTTC. Protein sequence: CASSIIAGGLAKNIQYF.

The gene calls are TRBV28 and TRBJ1-5, with D maybe TRBD1 (6 bases). CDR1 MDHEN and CDR2 SYDVKM come from the germline V gene. The CDR3 extends over 13 amino acids. V was trimmed by 9 bases and J by 3 bases, leaving 12 bases between them. This CDR3 reads CASLQGINQPQHF. The CDR3 nucleotides read TGTGCCAGTTTACAGGGAATCAATCAGCCCCAGCATTTT.

The V call is TRBV18, the J call TRBJ2-5; 8 bases fit TRBD1. This CDR3 has 14 amino acids. V lost 0 bases to trimming and J lost 3 bases; unmatched junction nucleotides: 0. Germline V gives CDR1 KGHSH, CDR2 LQKENI. CDR3 nucleotide sequence: TGTGCCAGCTCACCACCGACAGGGGAAGAGACCCAGTACTTC. Encoded protein: CASSPPTGEETQYF.

This chain uses TRBV2 with TRBJ2-7; 9 bases match TRBD2. V lost 6 bases, J lost 1 base, and 7 bases stayed unmatched. This CDR3 has 15 residues. CDR1 and CDR2 from the germline V gene are SNHLY and FYNNEI. Here the CDR3 reads CASRLGLAGSYEQYF. In nucleotides, the CDR3 is TGTGCCAGCAGACTAGGGCTAGCGGGATCCTACGAGCAGTACTTC. The variable domain in full, with the rest retrieved from reference TRBV2 and TRBJ2-7, is EPEVTQTPSHQVTQMGQEVILRCVPISNHLYFYWYRQILGQKVEFLVSFYNNEISEKSEIFDDQFSVERPDGSNFTLKIRSTKLEDSAMYFCASRLGLAGSYEQYFGPGTRLTVT.

This chain joins TRBV4-2 and TRBJ2-2; no reliable D call. The CDR3 length is 15 residues. Germline V gives CDR1 LGHNA, CDR2 YNFKEQ. V lost 0 bases and J 8 bases, leaving 13 bases between the germline ends. The CDR3 region is CASSQEERIPGELFF. For the CDR3, the DNA is TGTGCCAGCAGCCAAGAGGAGCGTATACCGGGGGAGCTGTTTTTT.

The chain combines TRBV5-1 with TRBJ1-2; D remains ambiguous. V lost 0 bases, J lost 5 bases, and 11 bases lay in between. The CDR3 runs to 14 residues. Looked up from germline, CDR1 is SGHRS and CDR2 is YFSETQ. The CDR3 here is CASSLASGGYGYTF. The CDR3 coding sequence is TGCGCCAGCAGCTTGGCCTCGGGCGGGTATGGCTACACCTTC.

V is TRBV5-4 and J is TRBJ2-5; 13 positions match TRBD2. V lost 2 bases, J lost 5 bases, and 3 bases stayed unmatched. CDR1 and CDR2 (germline): SGHNT, YYREEE (reference sequence). The CDR3 runs to 15 residues. This chain's CDR3 is CASSFATSGRETQYF. DNA for the CDR3: TGTGCCAGCAGCTTCGCGACTAGCGGGAGGGAGACCCAGTACTTC. The whole variable domain, filled in from reference TRBV5-4 and TRBJ2-5, reads ETGVTQSPTHLIKTRGQQVTLRCSSQSGHNTVSWYQQALGQGPQFIFQYYREEENGRGNFPPRFSGLQFPNYSSELNVNALELDDSALYLCASSFATSGRETQYFGPGTRLLVL.

The chain couples TRBV19 to TRBJ2-1; 7 bases are shared with TRBD2. CDR1 is LNHDA and CDR2 is SQIVND in the germline V gene (reference sequence). The CDR3 is made up of 14 amino acids. The trim removed 7 bases at V and 7 bases at J, leaving 10 bases unmatched. The CDR3 DNA follows: TGTGCCAGTACCTTCGGACTAGGAGTGAATGAGCAGTTCTTC. Residues: CASTFGLGVNEQFF. The variable domain in full, with the rest retrieved from reference TRBV19 and TRBJ2-1, is DGGITQSPKYLFRKEGQNVTLSCEQNLNHDAMYWYRQDPGQGLRLIYYSQIVNDFQKGDIAEGYSVSREKKESFPLTVTSAQKNPTAFYLCASTFGLGVNEQFFGPGTRLTVL.

This clone showed up just once. The chain has TRBV2 and TRBJ1-4; TRBD1 is a possible D gene (6 bases). CDR1 and CDR2 from the germline V gene are SNHLY and FYNNEI. V was trimmed by 7 bases and J by 4 bases, leaving 19 bases between them. The CDR3 totals 16 residues. In DNA form, the CDR3 reads TGTGCCAGCATGCGGACAGAACCACAATTTAATGAAAAACTGTTTTTT. It yields the protein CASMRTEPQFNEKLFF. Using reference TRBV2 and TRBJ1-4 for the parts outside the CDR3, the full variable domain is EPEVTQTPSHQVTQMGQEVILRCVPISNHLYFYWYRQILGQKVEFLVSFYNNEISEKSEIFDDQFSVERPDGSNFTLKIRSTKLEDSAMYFCASMRTEPQFNEKLFFGSGTQLSVL.

The chain combines TRBV29-1 with TRBJ1-2; no clear D. The CDR3 is made up of 12 amino acids. V was clipped by 3 bases and J by 4 bases, with 9 bases between them. Germline V gives CDR1 SQVTM, CDR2 ANQGSEA. The CDR3 sequence: CSVDRGVYGYTF. CDR3 coding DNA: TGCAGCGTTGACCGTGGGGTCTATGGCTACACCTTC.

The J gene is TRBJ2-7, the V gene TRBV7-3, with 8 bases that match TRBD2. The CDR3 runs to 15 residues. The germline CDR1 and CDR2 sequences are SGHTA and FQGTGA. V trimming: 4 bases; J trimming: 1 base; junction bases outside the gene matches: 6. CDR3 sequence reads: CASSSLADRSYEQYF. CDR3 nucleotide sequence: TGTGCCAGCAGCTCACTAGCGGACCGATCCTACGAGCAGTACTTC.

V and J are TRBV6-6 and TRBJ2-7; D gene uncertain. CDR1 is MNHNY and CDR2 is SVGAGI in the germline V gene (reference sequence). V lost 6 bases, J lost 6 bases, and 12 bases lay in between. The CDR3 loop spans 12 amino acids. Written as DNA, the CDR3 is TGTGCCAGCAGGAGGACGGACGCCGAGCAGTACTTC. Translated, it gives CASRRTDAEQYF.

This clone was detected a few times. Here the CDR3 reads CASSYKGGRTEAFF. In DNA form, the CDR3 reads TGTGCCAGCAGTTACAAGGGGGGGAGGACTGAAGCTTTCTTT. The V call is TRBV6-5, the J call TRBJ1-1; D is perhaps TRBD1 (6 bases). The length of the CDR3 is 14 residues. V shed 2 bases and J shed 5 bases, with 12 bases lying between them. Germline CDR1 is MNHEY and CDR2 is SVGAGI.